This TCR beta chain was recovered during a study of blood T cell repertoires in COVID-19. This study enrolled people aged about 18 to 95 from about 24 US geographic areas. Each participant's cohort was designated according to participant-reported clinical history. All exposed participants met a person with COVID-19 within 2 weeks before entering the study. Clones were sequenced by immunoSEQ multiplex PCR, and TCRdb holds only the in-frame ones, with some missing. The sample lists about 220,000 clones; roughly 80% were seen once. In germline, CDR1 is KGHSH, CDR2 LQKENI. The CDR3 contains 15 residues. V dropped 1 base and J dropped 2; count of bases not matched to a gene: 2.

The J gene is TRBJ2-1, the V gene TRBV18; TRBD1 aligns across 7 bases. The sample was PBMCs or T cells enriched from blood (not recorded which). This clonotype was obtained from a woman between 45 and 60 years old who had been exposed to COVID-19. This CDR3 reads CASSPRQGTYNEQFF. The CDR3 coding sequence is TGTGCCAGCTCACCACGACAGGGCACCTACAATGAGCAGTTCTTC.